This T cell receptor (beta chain) was identified during a study of T-cell memory formation after mild COVID-19 (dated by TCRdb to about 2021). In the study overall: TCR sequence clusters from the two donors were largely donor specific. In a couple of donors, T-cell clones that expanded and contracted after mild COVID-19 were tracked by sequencing TCRalpha and TCRbeta repertoires over time. The cohort comprised two young, previously healthy adult volunteers, one female and one male. Points the paper makes about the study in general: Balanced CD4/CD8 phenotypes were observed for clones contracting from day 15 to 85, whereas a bias towards CD4+ was observed for a second wave of clones expanding from day 15 to 37. The study covered only a couple of mild cases, and larger cohorts including severe cases with pre-infection samples were considered necessary. SARS-CoV-2 specificity was not confirmed for the second-wave clones peaking on day 37. Some responding clones were detected in pre-infection memory, which suggested that pre-existing cross-reactive memory T cells had joined the SARS-CoV-2 response. Contracting CD4+ clones were located mainly in the CM and EM memory subsets, whereas CD8+ clones were found to be enriched in EMRA.

Ficoll-Paque density gradient centrifugation was used to isolate PBMCs. This clonotype has a handful of counts. What antigen it recognizes has not been identified. Base qualities are missing; no much larger clone stands one base away. V is trimmed back by 4 bases and J by 6 bases, and the junction contains 9 bases that no gene match accounts for. Including cysteine and phenylalanine, the CDR3 has 15 amino acids. The kept DNA is CDR3 alone, 45 bases in frame from the first base. CDR1 and CDR2 are read off the germline V gene as SQVTM and ANQGSEA. Sequencing was performed on an Illumina NovaSeq 6000. TCRalpha and TCRbeta cDNA libraries were constructed by 5'RACE with constant-segment primers, with sample barcodes and unique molecular identifiers being introduced. RNA was extracted from every sample with Trizol reagent. Libraries were amplified in two PCR steps, with a second sample barcode and Illumina TruSeq adapters added in the second step. Libraries were sequenced on an Illumina NovaSeq with 2 x 150 bp paired-end reads. The paper's processing steps were these. The reads were demultiplexed and collapsed into UMI-guided consensus sequences using migec v1.2.7. Using mixcr v2.1.11, UMI consensuses were aligned to TRA and TRB V and J templates and then assembled into clonotypes. Clonotypes were classified as expanded or contracted when called significant by both edgeR and NoisET, with noise models trained on biological replicates. For edgeR calls, a false discovery rate-adjusted p below 0.01 and a log2 fold-change threshold of 1 were applied. As an exploratory analysis of dynamics, PCA with hierarchical clustering was applied to max-normalized trajectories of the 1000 most abundant clonotypes. Each responding clone was given a CD4 or CD8 phenotype based on the CD4+ and CD8+ repertoires, which had been sequenced separately. TCRdb trimmed public reads at Q25 via fastp, called clones via MiXCR and kept in-frame beta chains. Under each unique CDR3 protein, matching rows form one entry showing the most common genes and DNA. TCRdb, not the authors, supplied the V and J calls. For this sample the table gives approximately 260,000 distinct CDR3 sequences, of which more than 15% were detected only once. The ten largest clonotypes hold 23% of the sample.

This TCR was sampled from a man between 18 and 35 years old who had mild COVID-19 (a few samples of this study predate the infection). The sample titles of this study are shuffled in the database, so cell type and time point are left out; the donor was told from shared clones. Input material: PBMCs or a T cell subset sorted from them (not recorded which). The chain uses TRBV29-1 and TRBJ2-3, with 11 central nucleotides matching TRBD2. The nucleotide sequence reads as follows: TGCAGCGTTGGACTAGCGGGGACGGTGTCTGATACGCAGTATTTT. The resulting protein is CSVGLAGTVSDTQYF.